This is a list of T cell receptor beta chains from one sample in a study of cytomegalovirus exposure and HLA in healthy donors. The protocol was immunoSEQ multiplex PCR, while the TCRdb copy is restricted to in-frame clones and leaves out a portion. The sample includes some 250,000 clones, about four fifths of them seen just once. Sequences were obtained from PBMCs. These receptors came from a woman aged 40 to 50 in good health and CMV-seropositive. Each CDR3 is given with its conserved first and last residue. The order of the fields is D gene, CDR3 length, clone size, J gene, V gene, CDR3 DNA, CDR3 protein. The D gene is left open where the match is weak. Clone sizes are given selectively: once, few, many, or a class where the clone is expanded.

- 10 once TRBJ1-3 TRBV7-9 TGTGCCACCTCAGTAAACACCATATATTTT CATSVNTIYF
TRBD1 13 - TRBJ2-5 TRBV2 TGTGCCAGCAACAGGGACAGCCAAGAGACCCAGTACTTC CASNRDSQETQYF
- 12 - TRBJ2-7 TRBV13 TGTGCCAGCAGCTCCGGGGTTCAGGAGCAGTACTTC CASSSGVQEQYF
TRBD2 16 - TRBJ2-3 TRBV2 TGTGCCAGCAGTGACACTAGCGGGAGATCAACAGATACGCAGTATTTT CASSDTSGRSTDTQYF
- 15 - TRBJ2-7 TRBV11-2 TGTGCCAGCAGCTTATTCTCGCGGGTCTCCTACGAGCAGTACTTC CASSLFSRVSYEQYF
- 15 - TRBJ2-7 TRBV7-9 TGTGCCAGCAGCCTTACTTGGACAGTCCCCTACGAGCAGTACTTC CASSLTWTVPYEQYF
- 15 - TRBJ2-7 TRBV4-2 TGTGCCAGCAGCCAAGAAGGGCAGGGGAGCTACGAGCAGTACTTC CASSQEGQGSYEQYF
TRBD1 16 - TRBJ2-7 TRBV7-9 TGTTCCAGCAGCTCTACCCCCGGGACAGGGGGCTACGAGCAGTACTTC CSSSSTPGTGGYEQYF
- 13 - TRBJ1-1 TRBV2 TGTGCCAGCAGCCCGACAGAGAACACTGAAGCTTTCTTT CASSPTENTEAFF
- 15 - TRBJ2-2 TRBV30 TGTGCCTGGAGTGTAACAAGGGGAAGGACCGGGGAGCTGTTTTTT CAWSVTRGRTGELFF
TRBD2 15 - TRBJ2-7 TRBV6-6 TGTGCCAGCAGCCCGTTAGCGGGAGGCTCCTACGAGCAGTACTTC CASSPLAGGSYEQYF
- 15 - TRBJ1-5 TRBV4-1 TGCGCCAGCAGCCAAGAAGACTATAGCAATCAGCCCCAGCATTTT CASSQEDYSNQPQHF
TRBD1 16 - TRBJ1-2 TRBV19 TGTGCCGCCCAAAACCCATCCGGGACAGGGAAGTATGGCTACACCTTC CAAQNPSGTGKYGYTF
TRBD1 16 - TRBJ2-7 TRBV5-6 TGTGCCAGCAGCATTAATGCCGGGACAGGCTCCTCTCGGCGCCGCTTC CASSINAGTGSSRRRF
- 15 - TRBJ2-4 TRBV6-5 TGTGCCAGCAGTTACTCTAGAGAGCAGGGGCACATTCAGTACTTC CASSYSREQGHIQYF
- 14 - TRBJ1-1 TRBV4-1 TGCGCCAGCAGCCAAGGGGCCTCGAACACTGAAGCTTTCTTT CASSQGASNTEAFF
TRBD1 14 - TRBJ2-7 TRBV5-8 TGTGCCAGCAGGAGAGGCAGGGGGCTATACGAGCAGTACTTC CASRRGRGLYEQYF
- 13 few TRBJ1-1 TRBV7-9 TGTGCCAGCAGCTTAAGCCTTAGCCCTGAAGCTTTCTTT CASSLSLSPEAFF
TRBD1 12 - TRBJ1-1 TRBV6-5 TGTGGACAGGGGCCGATCTCCACTGAAGCTTTCTTT CGQGPISTEAFF
- 16 - TRBJ1-2 TRBV5-1 TGCGCCAGCAGCTTAGTCCCCGGCGGAACTGGCTATGGCTACACCTTC CASSLVPGGTGYGYTF
TRBD1 16 - TRBJ1-5 TRBV28 TGTGCCAGCAGTTCCCAACAGGGGGCGCCGGGTCAGCCCCAGCATTTT CASSSQQGAPGQPQHF
- 12 - TRBJ1-6 TRBV5-6 TGTGCCAGCAGCCCGTTAAGGGGACCCCTCCACTTT CASSPLRGPLHF
- 14 - TRBJ1-1 TRBV6-1 TGTGCCAGCAGTCCAGCCCTGGGGGGCACTGAAGCTTTCTTT CASSPALGGTEAFF
TRBD1 14 few TRBJ1-2 TRBV6-5 TGTGCCAGCAGTTACTCCGGACAGGGGGCTGGCTACACCTTC CASSYSGQGAGYTF
TRBD1 17 - TRBJ1-1 TRBV4-2 TGTGCCAGCAGCCAAGAGCCTTGGGCAGGGGGCGACACTGAAGCTTTCTTT CASSQEPWAGGDTEAFF
- 11 once TRBJ2-5 TRBV5-8 TGTGCCAGCAGCCCTCGAGAGACCCAGTACTTC CASSPRETQYF
- 17 - TRBJ1-4 TRBV19 TGTGCCAGTAGTATCCGCAACTCGAAAGTCGGGAATGAAAAACTGTTTTTT CASSIRNSKVGNEKLFF
- 13 once TRBJ2-2 TRBV10-3 TGTGCCATCAGTGAGTCACTAACCGGGGAGCTGTTTTTT CAISESLTGELFF
- 13 - TRBJ1-4 TRBV19 TGTGCCAGTAGTATGAGAGTTAATGAAAAACTGTTTTTT CASSMRVNEKLFF
- 11 - TRBJ2-7 TRBV20-1 TGTAGTCGGGGGATCTCCTACGAGCAGTACTTC CSRGISYEQYF